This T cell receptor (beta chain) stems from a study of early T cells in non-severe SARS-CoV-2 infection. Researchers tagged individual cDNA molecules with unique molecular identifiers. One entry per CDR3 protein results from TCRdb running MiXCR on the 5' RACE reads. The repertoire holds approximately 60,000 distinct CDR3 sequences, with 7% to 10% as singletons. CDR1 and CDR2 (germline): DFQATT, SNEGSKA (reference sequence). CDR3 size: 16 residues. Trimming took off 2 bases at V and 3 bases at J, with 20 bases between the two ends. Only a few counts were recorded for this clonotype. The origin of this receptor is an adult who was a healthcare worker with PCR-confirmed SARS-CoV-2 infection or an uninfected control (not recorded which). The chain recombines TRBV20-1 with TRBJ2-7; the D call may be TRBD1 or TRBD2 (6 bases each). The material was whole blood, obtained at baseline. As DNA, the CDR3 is TGCAGTGCTAGACCCTCCGAGGGGGGAGGACGCTACGAGCAGTACTTC. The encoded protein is CSARPSEGGGRYEQYF.